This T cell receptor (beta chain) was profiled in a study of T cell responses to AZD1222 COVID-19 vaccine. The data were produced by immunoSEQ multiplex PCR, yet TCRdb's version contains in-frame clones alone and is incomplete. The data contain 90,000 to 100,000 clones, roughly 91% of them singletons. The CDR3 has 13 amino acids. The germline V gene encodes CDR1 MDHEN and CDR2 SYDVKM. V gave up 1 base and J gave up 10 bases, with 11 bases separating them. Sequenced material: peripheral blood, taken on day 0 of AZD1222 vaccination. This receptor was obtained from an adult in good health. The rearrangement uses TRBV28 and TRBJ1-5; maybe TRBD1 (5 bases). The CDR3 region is CASSLSRGDPQHF. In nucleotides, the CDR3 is TGTGCCAGCAGTTTATCGCGGGGGGACCCCCAGCATTTT.